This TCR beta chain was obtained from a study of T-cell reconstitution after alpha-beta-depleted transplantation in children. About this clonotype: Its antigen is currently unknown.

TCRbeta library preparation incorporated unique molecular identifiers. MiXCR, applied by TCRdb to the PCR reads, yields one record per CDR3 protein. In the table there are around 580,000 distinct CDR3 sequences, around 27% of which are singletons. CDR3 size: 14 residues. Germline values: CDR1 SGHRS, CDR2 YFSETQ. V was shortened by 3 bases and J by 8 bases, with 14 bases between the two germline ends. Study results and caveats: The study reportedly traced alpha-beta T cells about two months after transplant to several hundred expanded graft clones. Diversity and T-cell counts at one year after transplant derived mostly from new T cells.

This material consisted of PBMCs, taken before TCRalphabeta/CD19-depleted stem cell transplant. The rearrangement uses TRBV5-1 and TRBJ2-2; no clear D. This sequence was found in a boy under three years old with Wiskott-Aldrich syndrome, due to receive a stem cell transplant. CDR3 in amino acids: CASSSGPFQGELFF. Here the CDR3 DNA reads TGCGCCAGCAGCTCAGGACCTTTTCAAGGGGAGCTGTTTTTT.